This passage covers 28 T cell receptor beta chains from one sample sequenced in a study of human T cells and chemical hapten exposure (dated by TCRdb to the early 2020s). This specimen's time point label, per the study, means: patch test 1, 2 weeks after DPC sensitization. Read against the paper, the sample's treatment or condition label means: therapeutic diphenylcyclopropenone sensitization with weekly scalp DPC. The library was prepared using RACE. Sequencer: NextSeq 500. The public reads were reanalyzed by TCRdb: fastp trimming at Q25, MiXCR alignment, in-frame beta chains only. Here each entry gathers all rows of one CDR3 protein and keeps the most common genes and DNA. Here the sample has approximately 80,000 distinct CDR3 sequences; roughly a tenth occur a single time. 4% to 5.5% of the sample rests with the top ten. Source: whole blood, taken in connection with sensitization to the hapten diphenylcyclopropenone (DPC). Every receptor here comes from a woman aged 45-65 years with alopecia areata. Some clones in this sample may be carry-over from other donors' samples.

This clonotype has ten or more counts. V usage is TRBV28 and J usage is TRBJ1-3; TRBD1 might be the D (5 bases). The V end lost 5 bases, the J end lost 6 bases, and 14 bases lay between the germline ends. Germline V gene sequence: CDR1 MDHEN, CDR2 SYDVKM. The CDR3 has 14 amino acids. CDR3 sequence (DNA): TGTGCCAGCAGTGCCCCCCAGGGAGTAAACACCATATATTTT. Protein: CASSAPQGVNTIYF.

A few counts support this clonotype. CDR3 in DNA: TGTGCCAGCAGTTTTGGCAGCAATAATTCACCCCTCCACTTT. Its translation is CASSFGSNNSPLHF. This sequence joins TRBV12-3 or TRBV12-4 and TRBJ1-6; D is ambiguous. V was trimmed by 3 bases and J by 5 bases, leaving 8 bases between them. CDR3 size: 14 residues.

The V and J genes are TRBV7-6 and TRBJ2-2, with a tentative D call TRBD2 (6 bases). Germline loops: CDR1 SGHVS, CDR2 FNYEAQ. The CDR3 covers 16 residues. Trimming shortened V by 7 bases and J by 2 bases, and 17 bases separated the two germline ends. The CDR3 nucleotides are TGTGCCAGCACAGCCCGTGGCGGGGTAAACACCGGGGAGCTGTTTTTT. It translates to CASTARGGVNTGELFF.

This clonotype was recorded a few times. V is TRBV7-3 and J is TRBJ2-2; D remains ambiguous. Trimming pared 0 bases from V and 1 base from J, leaving 3 bases between. The CDR3 runs 14 residues. Germline V gene data show CDR1 as SGHTA and CDR2 as FQGTGA. CDR3 coding DNA: TGTGCCAGCAGCTTAACAAGGAACACCGGGGAGCTGTTTTTT. Encoded protein: CASSLTRNTGELFF.

This clonotype was counted between two and nine times. The chain carries TRBV20-1 and TRBJ2-3; 8 bases are a match to TRBD2. The length of the CDR3 is 18 residues. The germline V gene has CDR1 DFQATT and CDR2 SNEGSKA (reference sequence). CDR3 nucleotides: TGCAGCCCCTCCCGATGGAGCGGGGGCTCTCGGGACACAGATACGCAGTATTTT. Translation: CSPSRWSGGSRDTDTQYF.

The chain has TRBV29-1 and TRBJ2-3; D perhaps matches TRBD2 (6 bases). V lost 1 base and J lost 4, with 18 bases in between. This CDR3 is 16 amino acids long. Per germline, CDR1 SQVTM and CDR2 ANQGSEA. CDR3 in amino acids: CSVEANGDFHSDTQYF. DNA for the CDR3: TGCAGCGTTGAAGCCAACGGGGACTTCCACTCAGATACGCAGTATTTT.

This clonotype has a count of ten or more. The V gene is TRBV6-6, the J gene TRBJ2-7; weak D call: TRBD2 (6 bases). There are 14 residues in the CDR3. Trimming stripped 6 bases from V and 2 bases from J, with 14 bases between. CDR1 and CDR2 from the germline V gene are MNHNY and SVGAGI (reference sequence). The CDR3 DNA is TGTGCCAGCAGCTTTGGGGGGAGAACCTACGAGCAGTACTTC. Translated, it gives CASSFGGRTYEQYF.

In this sample, this clonotype turned up many times. V is TRBV7-2 and J is TRBJ1-4; D ambiguous. CDR1 SGHTA and CDR2 FQGNSA come from the germline V gene. The germline V and J ends were trimmed by 6 bases and 3 bases, with 14 bases remaining between them. The CDR3 is 15 amino acids. CDR3 region: CASRPSAGPNEKLFF. The CDR3 bases are TGTGCCAGCAGGCCCTCCGCAGGACCTAATGAAAAACTGTTTTTT.

The genes are TRBV6-6 and TRBJ2-1; D perhaps matches TRBD2 (7 bases). The V end lost 8 bases, the J end lost 8 bases, and 25 bases lay between the germline ends. This CDR3 contains 16 residues. CDR1 is MNHNY and CDR2 is SVGAGI in the germline V gene (reference sequence). In DNA, the CDR3 is TGTGCCAGCGAAAGGGGGGGGGAGTTAGGTCCTCATGAGCAGTTCTTC. The encoded protein is CASERGGELGPHEQFF.

This clonotype was seen ten or more times. The chain has TRBV5-1 and TRBJ2-3; possible D gene TRBD2, 6 bases. Germline V gene lookup returns CDR1 SGHRS and CDR2 YFSETQ. The ends were cut back, 2 bases at V and 3 bases at J, with 13 bases in the middle. The CDR3 contains 15 residues. The CDR3 DNA is TGCGCCAGCAGCTTTAGGACGGGAGCAACAGATACGCAGTATTTT. Translated: CASSFRTGATDTQYF.

This clonotype was seen ten or more times. The chain is built from TRBV7-2 and TRBJ1-2; no reliable D call. Looked up from germline, CDR1 is SGHTA and CDR2 is FQGNSA. Trimming shortened V by 1 base and J by 5 bases, and 11 bases separated the two germline ends. This CDR3 is 14 amino acids long. Written as DNA, the CDR3 is TGTGCCAGCAGCTTAGGCATAGGGAAATATGGCTACACCTTC. This translates into CASSLGIGKYGYTF.

This clonotype has ten or more counts. One end of the junction does not line up with germline, which may come from a read error. The chain has TRBV5-1 and TRBJ2-1; no reliable D call. Germline CDR1 and CDR2: SGHRS and YFSETQ. CDR3 length: 11 residues. CDR3 residues: CASSSDNEQFF. CDR3 bases: TGCGCCAGCAGCTCCGACAATGAGCAGTTCTTC.

This clonotype was seen at least ten times. V and J are TRBV20-1 and TRBJ1-6, with 7 bases lining up with TRBD1. The V segment lost 5 bases and the J segment 5 bases; nucleotides outside the gene matches: 9. The CDR3 runs to 15 residues. CDR1 DFQATT and CDR2 SNEGSKA come from the germline V gene (reference sequence). The CDR3 DNA sequence: TGCAGTGCTCCGCAAGCCAGGGGGGATAATTCACCCCTCCACTTT. Translation gives CSAPQARGDNSPLHF.

This sequence joins TRBV7-8 and TRBJ2-3; perhaps TRBD2 as D (5 bases). Trimming took 5 bases from V and 1 from J, leaving 22 bases between them. Germline assignment: CDR1 SGHVS and CDR2 FQNEAQ. The CDR3 length is 18 residues. The CDR3 DNA reads as TGTGCCAGCAGCCCAGCCTTTCTAGGGCGGGCCGGCACAGATACGCAGTATTTT. Amino acid sequence: CASSPAFLGRAGTDTQYF.

The rearrangement joins TRBV7-9 to TRBJ1-5, with D tentatively TRBD1 (5 bases). The CDR3 totals 17 residues. Per germline, CDR1 SEHNR and CDR2 FQNEAQ (reference sequence). V lost 1 base to trimming and J lost 5 bases, with 18 bases between them. CDR3: CASSLGRGAKKDQPQHF. DNA of the CDR3: TGTGCCAGCAGCTTAGGTCGAGGGGCGAAAAAAGATCAGCCCCAGCATTTT.

The table lists this clonotype with many counts. The V gene is TRBV11-2, the J gene TRBJ1-6; D perhaps matches TRBD1 (5 bases). Germline V gene sequence: CDR1 SGHAT, CDR2 FQNNGV. The CDR3 covers 15 residues. Trimming stripped 3 bases from V and 13 bases from J, with 19 bases between. The CDR3 loop reads CASSLRGTGDMPLHF. In DNA form, the CDR3 reads TGTGCCAGCAGCTTGAGAGGGACCGGGGATATGCCCCTCCACTTT.

The rearrangement joins TRBV27 to TRBJ2-1; D is possibly TRBD1 or TRBD2 (6 bases each). CDR1 MNHEY and CDR2 SMNVEV come from the germline V gene (reference sequence). This CDR3 is built from 14 residues. Trimming cost V 3 bases and J 5 bases, with 11 bases left between them. The CDR3 DNA is TGTGCCAGCAGTTTTCATAGGGGGGACAATGAGCAGTTCTTC. Translation gives CASSFHRGDNEQFF.

V is TRBV7-3 and J is TRBJ2-2; weak D call: TRBD2 (6 bases). CDR1 and CDR2 (germline): SGHTA, FQGTGA. V was trimmed by 8 bases and J by 4 bases, leaving 11 bases between them. CDR3 size: 13 residues. The DNA of the CDR3 is TGTGCCAGCGGGCGGGGTCGCACCGGGGAGCTGTTTTTT. It yields the protein CASGRGRTGELFF. The complete variable domain, with remaining parts taken from reference TRBV7-3 and TRBJ2-2, reads GAGVSQTPSNKVTEKGKYVELRCDPISGHTALYWYRQSLGQGPEFLIYFQGTGAADDSGLPNDRFFAVRPEGSVSTLKIQRTERGDSAVYLCASGRGRTGELFFGEGSRLTVL.

There are many counts of this clonotype. The chain uses TRBV6-5 and TRBJ1-2; TRBD1 agrees at 7 bases. The CDR3 runs to 16 residues. V was clipped by 5 bases and J by 1 base; unmatched bases: 10. Per the germline V gene, CDR1 is MNHEY and CDR2 is SVGAGI. The DNA for the CDR3 is TGTGCCAGCAGTAAAGACAGGGTCCGGGGTAACTATGGCTACACCTTC. Protein sequence: CASSKDRVRGNYGYTF.

Ten or more counts support this clonotype. This chain uses TRBV29-1 with TRBJ1-1; 10 nucleotides line up with TRBD1. The CDR3 is 13 residues long. Germline loops: CDR1 SQVTM, CDR2 ANQGSEA. J gave up 4 bases and V 8 bases, and 7 bases lay outside the gene matches. The DNA of the CDR3 is TGCAGCACCCGACAGGGGGCTATCACTGAAGCTTTCTTT. Protein product: CSTRQGAITEAFF.

V is TRBV28 and J is TRBJ2-6, with D uncertain. V was cut by 1 base and J by 4 bases, with 8 bases left in between. Germline CDR1 MDHEN, CDR2 SYDVKM. This CDR3 is 15 amino acids long. The CDR3 protein is CASSLSFGGANVLTF. In DNA, the CDR3 is TGTGCCAGCAGTTTATCTTTCGGCGGGGCCAACGTCCTGACTTTC.

This clonotype has ten or more counts. This CDR3 reads CASSTGGLPYEQYF. CDR3 DNA: TGTGCCAGCAGCACGGGGGGACTACCCTACGAGCAGTACTTC. The gene calls are TRBV7-8 and TRBJ2-7; TRBD2 aligns across 7 bases. V trimming: 5 bases; J trimming: 2 bases; junction bases outside the gene matches: 6. There are 14 residues in the CDR3. Germline loops: CDR1 SGHVS, CDR2 FQNEAQ.

This clonotype was seen many times. CDR3 in DNA: TGTGCCAGCAGCTCAGGGGGGTCCTACAATGAGCAGTTCTTC. Protein: CASSSGGSYNEQFF. J is TRBJ2-1 and V is TRBV11-3, with a weak D call TRBD1 (7 bases). Deletions cut 4 bases from V and 1 base from J, with 8 bases between. The germline CDR1 and CDR2 sequences are SGHNT and YENEEA. The CDR3 consists of 14 residues.

This clonotype was seen only a few times. The chain links TRBV11-2 to TRBJ2-7; TRBD2 might be the D (6 bases). Trimming removed 5 bases from V and 6 bases from J, with 20 bases in between. The V gene's germline CDR1 is SGHAT and CDR2 FQNNGV. The length of the CDR3 is 15 residues. The CDR3 DNA reads as TGTGCCAGCAGCGCCAAGAGTCTTGGGGGAGGCGAGCAGTACTTC. This sequence encodes CASSAKSLGGGEQYF. Full variable domain (remainder filled in from reference TRBV11-2 and TRBJ2-7): EAGVAQSPRYKIIEKRQSVAFWCNPISGHATLYWYQQILGQGPKLLIQFQNNGVVDDSQLPKDRFSAERLKGVDSTLKIQPAKLEDSAVYLCASSAKSLGGGEQYFGPGTRLTVT.

The sample holds a few counts of this clonotype. The J gene is TRBJ1-5, the V gene TRBV27; TRBD1 might be the D (6 bases). This CDR3 spans 13 amino acids. Germline CDR1 is MNHEY and CDR2 is SMNVEV (reference sequence). V lost 6 bases to trimming and J lost 6 bases, with 12 bases between them. CDR3 bases: TGTGCCAGCAGATGGACAGCAGCTCAGCCCCAGCATTTT. Translating gives CASRWTAAQPQHF.

The chain joins TRBV10-3 to TRBJ1-1; no firm D call. Looked up from germline, CDR1 is ENHRY and CDR2 is SYGVKD. The CDR3 totals 12 residues. The V gene lost 2 bases and the J gene lost 4 bases, with 5 bases spanning the gap. Here the CDR3 DNA reads TGTGCCATCAGTGAGGCGGGCACTGAAGCTTTCTTT. It is translated as CAISEAGTEAFF.

The table lists this clonotype with a few counts. The V gene is TRBV7-2, the J gene TRBJ2-2; D is undetermined. Trimming removed 3 bases from V and 4 bases from J, with 6 bases in between. The CDR3 spans 13 residues. Germline CDR1 reads SGHTA; CDR2 reads FQGNSA. In DNA form, the CDR3 reads TGTGCCAGCAGCTTGTCTACCACCGGGGAGCTGTTTTTT. Its translation is CASSLSTTGELFF.

The chain recombines TRBV20-1 with TRBJ2-3, with D tentatively TRBD1 or TRBD2 (6 bases each). V was shortened by 5 bases and J by 0 bases, with 18 bases between the two germline ends. The length of the CDR3 is 16 residues. Looked up from germline, CDR1 is DFQATT and CDR2 is SNEGSKA (reference sequence). As DNA, the CDR3 is TGCAGTGCTCCACCCGGGGGCCCCCCTAGCACAGATACGCAGTATTTT. Its translation: CSAPPGGPPSTDTQYF.